The source of this TCR beta chain is a study of blood T cell repertoires in COVID-19. About the study: The cDNA or gDNA used as material had been derived from T cells, B-cell-depleted T cells, or PBMCs.

CDR1 and CDR2 (germline): SGHKS, YYEKEE (reference sequence). Trimming cost V 0 bases and J 5 bases; bases outside gene matches: 2. The CDR3 has 15 residues. Authors' processing steps: Researchers report that nucleated cell counts were estimated from reference gene primer amplification. Here immunoSEQ multiplex PCR was the method, and the copy in TCRdb shows in-frame clones only, minus some. The V and J calls and clone size are taken from that table; D and trimming were inferred from the DNA. The sample contains about 50,000 clones, roughly 85% of which appear only once. This receptor was taken from a man aged 55 to 70 with acute or convalescent COVID-19. The chain carries TRBV5-5 and TRBJ2-2, with 9 bases lining up with TRBD1. The sample consisted of peripheral blood. The chain's CDR3 is CASSLVGTGTGELFF. CDR3 DNA: TGTGCCAGCAGCTTGGTTGGGACAGGGACCGGGGAGCTGTTTTTT.